This TCR beta chain was captured in a study of T-cell reconstitution after alpha-beta-depleted transplantation in children. The ends lost 2 bases at V and 1 base at J; junction bases unmatched: 6. This CDR3 comprises 16 residues. Germline lookup yields CDR1 SGHTA and CDR2 FQGNSA. Unique molecular identifiers were incorporated into the prepared TCRbeta library. MiXCR, applied by TCRdb to the PCR reads, yields one record per CDR3 protein. The table records some 350,000 distinct CDR3 sequences, 10% of them present only once. The clonotype comes from a human donor who donated a stem cell graft to a child with acute lymphoblastic leukemia. Sequenced material: PBMCs from the stem cell graft donor, taken from the stem cell graft. The chain employs TRBV7-2 and TRBJ2-3, with TRBD2 matching over 7 bases. CDR3 loop: CASSLTLGGGTDTQYF. As DNA, the CDR3 is TGTGCCAGCAGCTTAACGCTTGGGGGGGGCACAGATACGCAGTATTTT.